Shown below are 21 T cell receptor beta chains from a single sample sequenced in a study of T cell responses to AZD1222 COVID-19 vaccine. Only in-frame clones appear in the TCRdb table, and some are missing; sequencing was by immunoSEQ multiplex PCR. The sample consists of over 150,000 clones, approximately 90% of them appearing once. Sample: peripheral blood, taken on day 0 of AZD1222 vaccination. These TCRs come from an adult in good health.

This chain uses TRBV3-1 (or the pseudogene TRBV3-2) with TRBJ2-1, with D perhaps matching TRBD1 (5 bases). The V and J ends lost 2 bases and 4 bases respectively, with 18 bases between them. This CDR3 spans 17 amino acids. Germline lookup yields CDR1 LGHDT and CDR2 YNNKEL (reference sequence). The CDR3 nucleotides read TGTGCCAGCAGCCAAAGGGGCTTATACGGAGAGTACAATGAGCAGTTCTTC. Translation gives CASSQRGLYGEYNEQFF.

The chain couples TRBV5-4 to TRBJ1-2; D is unresolved. V was clipped by 6 bases and J by 3 bases, with 18 bases between them. Germline assignment: CDR1 SGHNT and CDR2 YYREEE (reference sequence). The length of the CDR3 is 15 residues. CDR3 amino acids: CASTGPPPRDYGYTF. CDR3 in DNA: TGTGCCAGCACTGGACCACCTCCGAGAGACTATGGCTACACCTTC.

V usage is TRBV14 and J usage is TRBJ1-5; a weak D match, TRBD1 (5 bases). The V gene's germline CDR1 is SGHDN and CDR2 FVKESK. Deletions cut 4 bases from V and 0 bases from J, with 13 bases between. This CDR3 has 16 residues. This chain's CDR3 is CASSPGHPNSNQPQHF. As DNA, the CDR3 is TGTGCCAGCAGCCCCGGACATCCGAATAGCAATCAGCCCCAGCATTTT. The full variable domain, in which reference TRBV14 and TRBJ1-5 provide the parts outside the CDR3, is EAGVTQFPSHSVIEKGQTVTLRCDPISGHDNLYWYRRVMGKEIKFLLHFVKESKQDESGMPNNRFLAERTGGTYSTLKVQPAELEDSGVYFCASSPGHPNSNQPQHFGDGTRLSIL.

The V gene is TRBV18, the J gene TRBJ1-1; possibly TRBD1 for D (5 bases). The germline gives CDR1 KGHSH, CDR2 LQKENI. The V end was cut by 4 bases, the J end by 0 bases, with 12 bases between. The CDR3 runs 15 residues. The DNA of the CDR3 is TGTGCCAGCTCACTCGGGGCAACTCTGAACACTGAAGCTTTCTTT. This sequence encodes CASSLGATLNTEAFF. The whole variable domain, remainder taken from reference TRBV18 and TRBJ1-1, is NAGVMQNPRHLVRRRGQEARLRCSPMKGHSHVYWYRQLPEEGLKFMVYLQKENIIDESGMPKERFSAEFPKEGPSILRIQQVVRGDSAAYFCASSLGATLNTEAFFGQGTRLTVV.

The rearrangement joins TRBV28 to TRBJ2-7, with D maybe TRBD1 (5 bases). V dropped 6 bases and J dropped 3 bases, with 15 bases sitting between them. The CDR3 consists of 14 residues. The V gene's germline CDR1 is MDHEN and CDR2 SYDVKM. In DNA form, the CDR3 reads TGTGCCAGCAGCCGTGGTTGGCAGGGCTACGAGCAGTACTTC. It translates to CASSRGWQGYEQYF.

CDR3 loop: CASSFTGGTEAFF. CDR3 bases: TGTGCCAGCAGCTTTACAGGGGGCACTGAAGCTTTCTTT. This chain joins TRBV11-3 and TRBJ1-1; TRBD1 matches 8 bases. The CDR3 runs 13 residues. Germline V lookup: CDR1 SGHNT, CDR2 YENEEA. V lost 3 bases, J lost 4 bases, and 1 base stayed unmatched.

The rearrangement joins TRBV28 to TRBJ2-3; D assignment may be TRBD1 or TRBD2 (7 bases each). V was cut by 4 bases and J by 2 bases, with 13 bases left in between. CDR1 is MDHEN, CDR2 SYDVKM, per germline. The CDR3 spans 15 residues. CDR3 in DNA: TGTGCCAGCAGTTCAGCGGGGACAGACACAGATACGCAGTATTTT. It translates to CASSSAGTDTDTQYF.

The J gene is TRBJ2-7, the V gene TRBV6-2 or TRBV6-3; 12 bases match TRBD2. The CDR3 sequence is 16 residues long. The junction had 9 bases not matched to a gene; V was cut back by 5 bases and J by 4 bases. The V gene's germline CDR1 is MNHEY and CDR2 SVGEGT. This chain's CDR3 is CASSPLPGLAGYEQYF. Here the CDR3 DNA reads TGTGCCAGCAGTCCCTTACCAGGACTAGCGGGGTACGAGCAGTACTTC.

V usage is TRBV12-1 and J usage is TRBJ1-4. TRBV12-1 is flagged as a pseudogene. CDR3 length: 15 amino acids. The CDR3 DNA is TGTGCCAGCAGCCGAATAAGGGTCGGGGATGAAAAACTGTTTTTT. It translates to CASSRIRVGDEKLFF.

The chain uses TRBV20-1 and TRBJ1-2; D unclear. Trimming removed 6 bases at V and 6 bases at J, with 11 bases between. CDR1 is DFQATT and CDR2 is SNEGSKA in the germline V gene (reference sequence). This CDR3 is built from 11 residues. The CDR3 reads CSAPPGDGYTF. The DNA for the CDR3 is TGCAGTGCCCCCCCCGGGGATGGCTACACCTTC.

The chain combines TRBV2 with TRBJ1-1; D gene ambiguous. Germline-derived CDR1 and CDR2 are SNHLY and FYNNEI. The ends were cut back, 0 bases at V and 1 base at J, with 12 bases in the middle. CDR3 length: 16 residues. CDR3 amino acids: CASSEASFKRNTEAFF. CDR3 DNA sequence: TGTGCCAGCAGTGAAGCGTCATTCAAAAGGAACACTGAAGCTTTCTTT.

J is TRBJ2-1 and V is TRBV6-1, with D unresolved. CDR1 MNHNS and CDR2 SASEGT come from the germline V gene. The CDR3 sequence is 16 residues long. Trimming pared 4 bases from V and 3 bases from J, leaving 16 bases between. As DNA, the CDR3 is TGTGCCAGCAGTGGCTGGCTGAGGCAAGGCTACAATGAGCAGTTCTTC. It is translated as CASSGWLRQGYNEQFF.

J is TRBJ2-1 and V is TRBV11-3, with D possibly being TRBD1 (6 bases). V lost 0 bases to trimming and J lost 8 bases, with 23 bases between them. The CDR3 runs 18 residues. CDR1 is SGHNT, CDR2 YENEEA, per germline. The CDR3 region has the DNA TGTGCCAGCAGCTTAGAGGATTTTGGACAGTCATCTCTCCATGAGCAGTTCTTC. Translating gives CASSLEDFGQSSLHEQFF.

The chain employs TRBV28 and TRBJ2-7, with TRBD2 matching over 7 bases. CDR3 size: 19 residues. Unmatched junction bases numbered 19, after V lost 3 bases and J lost 2 bases. The V gene's germline CDR1 is MDHEN and CDR2 SYDVKM. In DNA, the CDR3 is TGTGCCAGCAGTTTTTGGCCGATGCCGGGCGGGGGTCGAACCTACGAGCAGTACTTC. It translates to CASSFWPMPGGGRTYEQYF.

This rearrangement joins TRBV18 to TRBJ1-2; weak D call: TRBD1 (5 bases). The V gene's germline CDR1 is KGHSH and CDR2 LQKENI. V was cut by 0 bases and J by 2 bases, with 10 bases left in between. The CDR3 spans 15 residues. The CDR3: CASSPPGTGNYGYTF. CDR3 DNA: TGTGCCAGCTCACCACCGGGAACAGGAAACTATGGCTACACCTTC.

This clone has more than one count but fewer than ten. The chain has TRBV5-4 and TRBJ2-2; the D call may be TRBD1 or TRBD2 (5 bases each). Germline CDR1 is SGHNT and CDR2 is YYREEE (reference sequence). The CDR3 runs to 14 residues. The V and J ends lost 4 bases and 0 bases respectively, with 7 bases between them. This CDR3 reads CASSQGPNTGELFF. In DNA form, the CDR3 reads TGTGCCAGCAGCCAGGGACCGAACACCGGGGAGCTGTTTTTT.

V is TRBV18 and J is TRBJ2-7; 8 nucleotides align to TRBD2. The V and J ends lost 6 bases and 1 base, in that order; junction bases with no gene match: 5. Germline CDR1 KGHSH, CDR2 LQKENI. The CDR3 length is 14 residues. CDR3 region: CASSPGGASYEQYF. In DNA, the CDR3 is TGTGCCAGCTCCCCCGGGGGGGCTTCCTACGAGCAGTACTTC.

The chain joins TRBV3-1 (or the pseudogene TRBV3-2) to TRBJ1-2; 7 nucleotides match TRBD1. The V gene's germline CDR1 is LGHDT and CDR2 YNNKEL (reference sequence). The CDR3 spans 14 residues. Trimming at V came to 1 base and at J to 1 base, leaving 0 bases not matched to a gene. For the CDR3, the DNA is TGTGCCAGCAGCCAAGGACAGGGTAACTATGGCTACACCTTC. Protein product: CASSQGQGNYGYTF.

The chain joins TRBV6-1 to TRBJ1-3; D unclear. The germline gives CDR1 MNHNS, CDR2 SASEGT. The CDR3 has 15 residues. The V end was cut by 3 bases, the J end by 0 bases, with 9 bases between. The chain's CDR3 is CASSDTEYSGNTIYF. For the CDR3, the DNA is TGTGCCAGCAGTGACACAGAATACTCTGGAAACACCATATATTTT.

V gene TRBV27 combines with J gene TRBJ1-3; D unresolved. This CDR3 contains 15 residues. Germline CDR1 is MNHEY and CDR2 is SMNVEV (reference sequence). V lost 8 bases and J 0 bases, leaving 14 bases between the germline ends. The CDR3 DNA sequence: TGTGCCAGCTCCATAGGGAGGGCCTCTGGAAACACCATATATTTT. As protein: CASSIGRASGNTIYF.

The rearrangement joins TRBV5-1 to TRBJ2-1; TRBD2 matches at 8 bases. The CDR3 has 15 residues. CDR1 is SGHRS and CDR2 is YFSETQ in the germline V gene. V lost 1 base, J lost 2 bases, and 2 bases stayed unmatched. The chain's CDR3 is CASSLLGLAYNEQFF. CDR3 in DNA: TGCGCCAGCAGCTTGTTGGGACTAGCCTACAATGAGCAGTTCTTC.